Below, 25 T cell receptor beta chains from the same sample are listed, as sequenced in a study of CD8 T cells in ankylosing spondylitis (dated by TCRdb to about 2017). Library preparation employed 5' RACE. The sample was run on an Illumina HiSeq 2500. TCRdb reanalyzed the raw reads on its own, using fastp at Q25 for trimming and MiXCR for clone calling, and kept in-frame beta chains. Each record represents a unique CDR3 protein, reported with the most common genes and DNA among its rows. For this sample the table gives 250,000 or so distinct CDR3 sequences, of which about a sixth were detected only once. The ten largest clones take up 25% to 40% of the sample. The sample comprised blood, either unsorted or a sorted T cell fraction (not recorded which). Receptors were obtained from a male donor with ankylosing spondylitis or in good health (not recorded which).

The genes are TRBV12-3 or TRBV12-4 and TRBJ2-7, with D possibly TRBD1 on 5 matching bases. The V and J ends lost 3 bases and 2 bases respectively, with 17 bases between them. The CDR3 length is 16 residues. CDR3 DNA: TGTGCCAGCAGTTTTTTACAGGCGAGTCCAACCTACGAGCAGTACTTC. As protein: CASSFLQASPTYEQYF.

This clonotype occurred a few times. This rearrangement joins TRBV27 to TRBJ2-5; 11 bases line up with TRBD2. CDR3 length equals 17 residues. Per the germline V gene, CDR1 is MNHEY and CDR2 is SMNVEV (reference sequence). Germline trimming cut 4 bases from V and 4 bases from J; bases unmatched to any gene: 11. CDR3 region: CASSCILAGVSLETQYF. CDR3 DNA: TGTGCCAGCAGTTGCATACTAGCGGGAGTCAGTTTAGAGACCCAGTACTTC.

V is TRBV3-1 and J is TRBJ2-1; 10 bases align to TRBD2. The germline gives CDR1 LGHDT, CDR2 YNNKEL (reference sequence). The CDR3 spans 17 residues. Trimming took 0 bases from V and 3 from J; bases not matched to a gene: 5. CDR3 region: CASSQDPTSGVYNEQFF. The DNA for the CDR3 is TGTGCCAGCAGCCAAGATCCCACTAGCGGGGTCTACAATGAGCAGTTCTTC.

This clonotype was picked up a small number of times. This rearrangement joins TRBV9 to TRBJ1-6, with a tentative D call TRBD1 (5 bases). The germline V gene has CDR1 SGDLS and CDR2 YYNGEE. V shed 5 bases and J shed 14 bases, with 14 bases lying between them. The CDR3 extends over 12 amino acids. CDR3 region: CASRGQTGSLHF. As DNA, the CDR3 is TGTGCCAGCAGAGGACAAACTGGGTCCCTCCACTTT.

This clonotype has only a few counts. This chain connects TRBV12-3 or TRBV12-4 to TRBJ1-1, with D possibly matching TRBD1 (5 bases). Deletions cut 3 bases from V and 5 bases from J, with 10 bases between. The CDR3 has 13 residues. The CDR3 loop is CASSLAGETEAFF. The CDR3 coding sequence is TGTGCCAGCAGTTTGGCGGGGGAAACTGAAGCTTTCTTT.

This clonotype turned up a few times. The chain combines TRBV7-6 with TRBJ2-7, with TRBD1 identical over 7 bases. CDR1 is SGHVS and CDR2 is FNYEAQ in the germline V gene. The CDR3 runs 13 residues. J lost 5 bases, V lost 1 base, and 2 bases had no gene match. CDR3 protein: CASSLVGTDEQYF. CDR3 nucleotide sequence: TGTGCCAGCAGCTTAGTCGGGACAGACGAGCAGTACTTC.

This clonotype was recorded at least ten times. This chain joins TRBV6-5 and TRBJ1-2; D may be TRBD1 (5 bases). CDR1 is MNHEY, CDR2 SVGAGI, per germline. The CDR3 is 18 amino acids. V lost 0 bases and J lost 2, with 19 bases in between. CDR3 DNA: TGTGCCAGCAGTTACTCACGGCAGGGTATTGATTCCAACTATGGCTACACCTTC. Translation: CASSYSRQGIDSNYGYTF.

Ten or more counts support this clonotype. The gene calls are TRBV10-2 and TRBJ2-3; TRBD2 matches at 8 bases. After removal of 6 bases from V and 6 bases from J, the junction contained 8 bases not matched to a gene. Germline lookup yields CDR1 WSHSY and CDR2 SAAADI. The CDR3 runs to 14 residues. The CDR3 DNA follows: TGCGCCAGCAGGGAACTAGCGGTAGCTGATACGCAGTATTTT. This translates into CASRELAVADTQYF.

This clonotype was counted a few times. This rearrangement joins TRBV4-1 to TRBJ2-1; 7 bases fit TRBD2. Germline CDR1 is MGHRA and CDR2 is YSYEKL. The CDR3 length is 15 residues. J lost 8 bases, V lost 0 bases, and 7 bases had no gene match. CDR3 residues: CASSQDGRERDEQFF. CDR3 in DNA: TGCGCCAGCAGCCAAGATGGGCGGGAGAGAGATGAGCAGTTCTTC.

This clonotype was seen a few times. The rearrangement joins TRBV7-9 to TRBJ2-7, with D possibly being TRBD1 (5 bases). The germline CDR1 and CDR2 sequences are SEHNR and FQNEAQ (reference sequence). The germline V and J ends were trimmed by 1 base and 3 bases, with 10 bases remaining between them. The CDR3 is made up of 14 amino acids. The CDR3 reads CASSLDWQGYEQYF. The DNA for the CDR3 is TGTGCCAGCAGCTTAGATTGGCAGGGCTACGAGCAGTACTTC.

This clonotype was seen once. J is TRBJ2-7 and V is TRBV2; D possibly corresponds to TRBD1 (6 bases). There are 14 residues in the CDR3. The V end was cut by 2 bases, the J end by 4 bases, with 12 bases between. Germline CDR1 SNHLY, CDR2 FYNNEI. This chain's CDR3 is CASSESGAGYEQYF. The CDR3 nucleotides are TGTGCCAGCAGTGAATCAGGGGCTGGATACGAGCAGTACTTC.

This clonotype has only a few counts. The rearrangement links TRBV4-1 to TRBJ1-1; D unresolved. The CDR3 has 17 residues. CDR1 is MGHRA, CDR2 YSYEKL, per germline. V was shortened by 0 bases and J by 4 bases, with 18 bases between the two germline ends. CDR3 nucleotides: TGCGCCAGCAGCCAAGATCCGGTTACAGACTCCCTCACTGAAGCTTTCTTT. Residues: CASSQDPVTDSLTEAFF.

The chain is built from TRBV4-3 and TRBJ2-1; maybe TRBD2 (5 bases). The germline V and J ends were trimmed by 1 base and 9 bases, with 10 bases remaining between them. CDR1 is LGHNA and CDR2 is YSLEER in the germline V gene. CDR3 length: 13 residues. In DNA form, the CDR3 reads TGCGCCAGCAGCCAAGTCCTCGGAGGTGAGCAGTTCTTC. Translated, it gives CASSQVLGGEQFF.

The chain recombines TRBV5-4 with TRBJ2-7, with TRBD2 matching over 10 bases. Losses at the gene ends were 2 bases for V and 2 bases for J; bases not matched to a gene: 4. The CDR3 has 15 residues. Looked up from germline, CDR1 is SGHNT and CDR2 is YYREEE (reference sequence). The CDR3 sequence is CASSLWLAGAYEQYF. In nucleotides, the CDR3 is TGTGCCAGCAGCTTATGGCTAGCGGGGGCCTACGAGCAGTACTTC.

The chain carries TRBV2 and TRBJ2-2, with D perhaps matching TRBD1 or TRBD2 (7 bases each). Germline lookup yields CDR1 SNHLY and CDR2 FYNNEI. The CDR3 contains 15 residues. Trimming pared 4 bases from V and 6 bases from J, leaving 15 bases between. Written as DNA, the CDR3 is TGTGCCAGCAGTGGTTTGGCAGGGGGGGCCGGGGAGCTGTTTTTT. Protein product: CASSGLAGGAGELFF. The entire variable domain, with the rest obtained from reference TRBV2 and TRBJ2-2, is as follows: EPEVTQTPSHQVTQMGQEVILRCVPISNHLYFYWYRQILGQKVEFLVSFYNNEISEKSEIFDDQFSVERPDGSNFTLKIRSTKLEDSAMYFCASSGLAGGAGELFFGEGSRLTVL.

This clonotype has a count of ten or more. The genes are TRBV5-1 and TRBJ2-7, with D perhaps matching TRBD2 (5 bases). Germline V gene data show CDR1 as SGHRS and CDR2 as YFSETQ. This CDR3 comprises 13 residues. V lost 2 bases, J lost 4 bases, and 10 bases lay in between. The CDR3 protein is CASSFGVGYEQYF. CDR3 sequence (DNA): TGCGCCAGCAGCTTCGGGGTCGGGTACGAGCAGTACTTC.

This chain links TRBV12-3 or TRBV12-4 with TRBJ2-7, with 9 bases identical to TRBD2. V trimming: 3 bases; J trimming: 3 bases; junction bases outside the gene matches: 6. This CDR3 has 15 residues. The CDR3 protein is CASSFGQAGGYEQYF. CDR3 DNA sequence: TGTGCCAGCAGTTTCGGGCAAGCGGGAGGCTACGAGCAGTACTTC.

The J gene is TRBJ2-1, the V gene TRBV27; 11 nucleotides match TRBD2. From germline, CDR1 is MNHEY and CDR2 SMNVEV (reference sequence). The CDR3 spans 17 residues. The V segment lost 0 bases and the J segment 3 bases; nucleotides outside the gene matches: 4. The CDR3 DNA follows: TGTGCCAGCAGTTTATCCGGTGGGACTAGCGGCTACAATGAGCAGTTCTTC. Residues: CASSLSGGTSGYNEQFF.

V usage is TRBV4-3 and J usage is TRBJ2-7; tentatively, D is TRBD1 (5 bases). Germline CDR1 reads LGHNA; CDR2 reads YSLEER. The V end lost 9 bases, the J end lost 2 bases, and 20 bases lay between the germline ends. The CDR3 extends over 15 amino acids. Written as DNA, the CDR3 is TGCGCCAGAACCCCGGCCCAGGACAAGACCTACGAGCAGTACTTC. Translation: CARTPAQDKTYEQYF.

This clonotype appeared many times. CDR3 in DNA: TGCGCCAGCAGTCACTACAATGAGCAGTTCTTC. Translated: CASSHYNEQFF. The rearrangement uses TRBV4-3 and TRBJ2-1; D is ambiguous. Germline CDR1 reads LGHNA; CDR2 reads YSLEER. V dropped 6 bases and J dropped 3 bases, with 3 bases sitting between them. This CDR3 spans 11 amino acids.

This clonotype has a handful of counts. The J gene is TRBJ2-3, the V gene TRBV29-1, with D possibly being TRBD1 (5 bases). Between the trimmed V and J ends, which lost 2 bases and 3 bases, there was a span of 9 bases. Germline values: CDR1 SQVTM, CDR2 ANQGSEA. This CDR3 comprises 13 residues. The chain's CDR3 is CSVEQGNTDTQYF. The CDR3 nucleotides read TGCAGCGTTGAACAGGGTAATACAGATACGCAGTATTTT.

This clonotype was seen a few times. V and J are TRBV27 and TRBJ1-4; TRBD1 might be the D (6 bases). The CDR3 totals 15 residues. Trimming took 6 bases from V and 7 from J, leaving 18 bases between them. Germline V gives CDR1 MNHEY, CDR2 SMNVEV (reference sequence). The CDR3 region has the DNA TGTGCCAGCAGACCCTGGGGGCGCCGAGGTGAAAAACTGTTTTTT. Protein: CASRPWGRRGEKLFF.

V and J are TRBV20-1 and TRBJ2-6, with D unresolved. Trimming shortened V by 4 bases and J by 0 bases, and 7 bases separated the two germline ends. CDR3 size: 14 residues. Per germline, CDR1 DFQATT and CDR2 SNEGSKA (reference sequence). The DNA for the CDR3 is TGCAGTGCTATCCCGCCCTCTGGGGCCAACGTCCTGACTTTC. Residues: CSAIPPSGANVLTF.

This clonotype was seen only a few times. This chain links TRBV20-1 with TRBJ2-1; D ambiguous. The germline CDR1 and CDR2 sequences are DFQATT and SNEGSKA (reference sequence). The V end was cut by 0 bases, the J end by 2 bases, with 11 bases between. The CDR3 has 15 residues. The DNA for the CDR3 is TGCAGTGCTAGAGAAAGCAGATCTCCCTACAATGAGCAGTTCTTC. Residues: CSARESRSPYNEQFF.

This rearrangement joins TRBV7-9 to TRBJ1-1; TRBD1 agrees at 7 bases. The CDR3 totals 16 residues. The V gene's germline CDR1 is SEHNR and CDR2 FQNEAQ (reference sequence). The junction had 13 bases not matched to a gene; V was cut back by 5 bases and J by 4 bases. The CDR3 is CASSQTTGYGITEAFF. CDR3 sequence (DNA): TGTGCCAGCAGCCAGACGACAGGGTACGGTATCACTGAAGCTTTCTTT.